Each of the 18 T cell receptor beta chains below was sequenced from the same sample in a study of blood T cell repertoires in COVID-19. The method was immunoSEQ multiplex PCR; TCRdb's version includes in-frame clones alone and lacks a portion of them. The repertoire includes about 220,000 clones, about four fifths of them detected once, and 3% to 4% sits in the top ten. Sequenced input: PBMCs or T cells enriched from blood (not recorded which). The receptors derive from a woman aged 60-75 years who had recovered from COVID-19.

This chain uses TRBV7-9 with TRBJ2-1, with a tentative D call TRBD2 (5 bases). The CDR3 spans 16 residues. Trimming removed 7 bases at V and 0 bases at J, with 16 bases between. In germline, CDR1 is SEHNR, CDR2 FQNEAQ (reference sequence). This CDR3 reads CASNTGGWSSYNEQFF. The CDR3 DNA sequence: TGTGCCAGCAACACCGGCGGGTGGAGCTCCTACAATGAGCAGTTCTTC.

About this clone: Its ends do not fully match the called genes, so a read error is possible. The same CDR3 is also encoded by other DNA sequences in this sample. The chain joins TRBV6-5 to TRBJ2-7; D might be TRBD2 (5 bases). CDR3 length: 14 residues. In germline, CDR1 is MNHEY, CDR2 SVGAGI. As DNA, the CDR3 is TGTGCTAGCAGGACCTCCTCGGGGTACTACGAGCAGTACTTC. This sequence encodes CASRTSSGYYEQYF.

V gene TRBV19 combines with J gene TRBJ1-2; 9 nucleotides agree with TRBD1. Germline-derived CDR1 and CDR2 are LNHDA and SQIVND (reference sequence). J was trimmed by 3 bases and V by 1 base; bases with no gene match: 6. The CDR3 totals 16 residues. The CDR3 DNA follows: TGTGCCAGTAGTATAGTAGGGACAGGGATCTACTATGGCTACACCTTC. As protein: CASSIVGTGIYYGYTF.

Here the CDR3 reads CASSLGDSPYGYTF. The CDR3 DNA is TGTGCCAGCAGCTTGGGGGACAGCCCCTATGGCTACACCTTC. The chain couples TRBV7-9 to TRBJ1-2, with TRBD1 matching 7 bases. The CDR3 sequence is 14 residues long. V lost 3 bases and J lost 4; bases outside the gene matches: 5. Germline CDR1 SEHNR, CDR2 FQNEAQ (reference sequence).

The chain links TRBV5-6 to TRBJ2-3; D gene uncertain. Germline values: CDR1 SGHDT, CDR2 YYEEEE. V shed 0 bases and J shed 8 bases, with 10 bases lying between them. This CDR3 contains 13 residues. In DNA form, the CDR3 reads TGTGCCAGCAGCTTGGTTAGTTCCTCTACGCAGTATTTT. Its protein is CASSLVSSSTQYF. The complete variable domain, with remaining parts taken from reference TRBV5-6 and TRBJ2-3, reads DAGVTQSPTHLIKTRGQQVTLRCSPKSGHDTVSWYQQALGQGPQFIFQYYEEEERQRGNFPDRFSGHQFPNYSSELNVNALLLGDSALYLCASSLVSSSTQYFGPGTRLTVL.

The V and J genes are TRBV6-5 and TRBJ2-7; D may be TRBD1 (6 bases). The V end lost 5 bases, the J end lost 5 bases, and 7 bases lay between the germline ends. This CDR3 is built from 11 residues. The germline CDR1 and CDR2 sequences are MNHEY and SVGAGI. The CDR3 is CASSKGDEQYF. The DNA for the CDR3 is TGTGCCAGCAGTAAGGGGGACGAGCAGTACTTC.

V usage is TRBV3-1 (or the pseudogene TRBV3-2) and J usage is TRBJ1-3; the D is unclear. CDR1 and CDR2 from the germline V gene are LGHDT and YNNKEL (reference sequence). V shed 8 bases and J shed 4 bases, with 9 bases lying between them. The CDR3 spans 12 residues. The CDR3 is CASREGGNTIYF. In DNA form, the CDR3 reads TGTGCCAGCCGGGAAGGGGGAAACACCATATATTTT.

The chain combines TRBV7-9 with TRBJ2-7, with D hard to call. V was shortened by 0 bases and J by 3 bases, with 9 bases between the two germline ends. The CDR3 consists of 14 residues. From germline, CDR1 is SEHNR and CDR2 FQNEAQ (reference sequence). In nucleotides, the CDR3 is TGTGCCAGCAGCTTAGCGTCACTGCTCTACGAGCAGTACTTC. Its translation is CASSLASLLYEQYF.

The chain couples TRBV18 to TRBJ1-2; D might be TRBD1 (5 bases). The CDR3 runs 14 residues. Germline assignment: CDR1 KGHSH and CDR2 LQKENI. Trimming left V 2 bases short and J 2 bases short, with 9 bases between. The CDR3 loop is CASSPTTVNYGYTF. The CDR3, as DNA: TGTGCCAGCTCACCAACGACAGTCAACTATGGCTACACCTTC.

The V gene is TRBV12-3 or TRBV12-4, the J gene TRBJ2-7; perhaps TRBD1 as D (5 bases). There are 13 residues in the CDR3. V gave up 2 bases and J gave up 5 bases, with 10 bases separating them. The CDR3 nucleotides read TGTGCCAGCAGTTTACAGGGTTACCACGAGCAGTACTTC. Its protein product is CASSLQGYHEQYF.

This clone was detected a few times. The chain is built from TRBV19 and TRBJ1-2; D unclear. The germline CDR1 and CDR2 sequences are LNHDA and SQIVND (reference sequence). The V gene lost 5 bases and the J gene lost 4 bases, with 11 bases spanning the gap. The CDR3 loop spans 13 amino acids. DNA for the CDR3: TGTGCCAGTAGTGGAGGGCAAGGCTATGGCTACACCTTC. It translates to CASSGGQGYGYTF.

The V gene is TRBV7-3, the J gene TRBJ2-1; D is possibly TRBD1 (5 bases). The CDR3 is made up of 15 amino acids. Per germline, CDR1 SGHTA and CDR2 FQGTGA. Trimming cost V 1 base and J 7 bases, with 14 bases left between them. The CDR3 protein is CASSLRGQDKNEQFF. The CDR3 nucleotides read TGTGCCAGCAGCTTAAGGGGCCAAGATAAGAATGAGCAGTTCTTC.

This chain connects TRBV27 to TRBJ2-4; D is perhaps TRBD1 (6 bases). The V gene's germline CDR1 is MNHEY and CDR2 SMNVEV (reference sequence). The CDR3 runs to 14 residues. The V end was cut by 4 bases, the J end by 11 bases, with 18 bases between. The CDR3 reads CASSSNTGTFFQYF. DNA of the CDR3: TGTGCCAGCAGTTCTAACACCGGGACATTTTTTCAGTACTTC.

In this sample, this clone turned up once. This chain connects TRBV30 to TRBJ1-1; 10 positions agree with TRBD1. Looked up from germline, CDR1 is GTSNPN and CDR2 is SVGIG (reference sequence). CDR3 length: 18 residues. Trimming removed 5 bases from V and 1 base from J; junction bases left unmatched: 16. The CDR3 nucleotides read TGTGCCTGGGCTCCACTCATCCGGGACAGGGGCCCGAACACTGAAGCTTTCTTT. This sequence encodes CAWAPLIRDRGPNTEAFF.

Only one count was recorded for this clone. The chain recombines TRBV6-2 or TRBV6-3 with TRBJ1-4; D not resolved. Germline V gene lookup returns CDR1 MNHEY and CDR2 SVGEGT. V dropped 0 bases and J dropped 4 bases, with 12 bases sitting between them. The CDR3 is 16 amino acids. CDR3 loop: CASSYSTGGSNEKLFF. In nucleotides, the CDR3 is TGTGCCAGCAGTTACTCGACGGGCGGGAGTAATGAAAAACTGTTTTTT.

The gene calls are TRBV6-2 or TRBV6-3 and TRBJ1-2; D remains unclear. V was trimmed by 2 bases and J by 8 bases, leaving 15 bases between them. The germline V gene has CDR1 MNHEY and CDR2 SVGEGT. The CDR3 has 14 amino acids. DNA for the CDR3: TGTGCCAGCAGTTACGACACAACGGCGGGGGGCTACACCTTC. Residues: CASSYDTTAGGYTF.

This chain uses TRBV25-1 with TRBJ1-2; a possible D gene is TRBD1 (6 bases). There are 12 residues in the CDR3. Trimming took off 5 bases at V and 6 bases at J, with 10 bases between the two ends. The germline V gene has CDR1 MGHDK and CDR2 SYGVNS. This chain's CDR3 is CASSTGHHGYTF. CDR3 bases: TGTGCCAGCAGTACAGGGCATCATGGCTACACCTTC.

The gene calls are TRBV6-5 and TRBJ1-1, with 7 bases identical to TRBD1. Trimming took 7 bases from V and 7 from J; bases not matched to a gene: 6. The CDR3 is made up of 12 amino acids. CDR1 is MNHEY and CDR2 is SVGAGI in the germline V gene. CDR3 residues: CASKDRDHEAFF. Here the CDR3 DNA reads TGTGCCAGCAAAGACAGGGACCATGAAGCTTTCTTT.